One sample yielded the 9 T cell receptor beta chains listed below, sequenced in a study of shared clonotypes between healthy human individuals. Assay: immunoSEQ multiplex PCR; the TCRdb copy retains only in-frame clones and omits some. The table lists more than 850,000 clones, 75% to 80% of them singletons. Sequenced: memory CD4+ T cells from PBMCs. Stated subset: CD45RA-negative fraction. These receptors originate from a man between 18 and 35 years old in good health. Some clones in this sample may be carry-over from other donors' samples.

Of note for this clone: A read error may be the cause here, since a much bigger clone is one base away. Other DNA sequences in the sample encode the same CDR3. The chain joins TRBV5-6 to TRBJ2-5; D gene unclear. The V end was cut by 3 bases, the J end by 2 bases, with 2 bases between. This CDR3 comprises 11 residues. CDR1 is SGHDT and CDR2 is YYEEEE in the germline V gene. The CDR3 DNA follows: TGTGCCAGCAGCTCACAAGAGACCCAGTACTTC. This codes for CASSSQETQYF.

CDR3 coding DNA: TGTGCCAGCAGCTTGGTGGCGGTGACGAATGCTTTCTTT. Protein sequence: CASSLVAVTNAFF. The chain recombines TRBV5-8 with TRBJ1-1; D not resolved. CDR3 size: 13 residues. Germline CDR1 is SGHTS and CDR2 is YDEGEE. Trimming removed 0 bases at V and 11 bases at J, with 14 bases between.

This chain connects TRBV7-9 to TRBJ2-2; D is possibly TRBD1 (7 bases). V gave up 6 bases and J gave up 6 bases, with 14 bases separating them. Germline V lookup: CDR1 SEHNR, CDR2 FQNEAQ (reference sequence). This CDR3 has 14 residues. CDR3 region: CASSSGQVSGELFF. The DNA of the CDR3 is TGTGCCAGCAGTAGCGGACAGGTCTCCGGGGAGCTGTTTTTT.

The chain joins TRBV4-2 to TRBJ1-5, with unresolved D. Trimming removed 1 base from V and 4 bases from J, with 11 bases in between. CDR3 size: 15 residues. The germline V gene encodes CDR1 LGHNA and CDR2 YNFKEQ. The CDR3 spells CASSQGRATNQPQHF. CDR3 DNA: TGTGCCAGCAGCCAAGGAAGGGCGACTAATCAGCCCCAGCATTTT.

This rearrangement joins TRBV29-1 to TRBJ1-2; 9 bases map to TRBD1. The CDR3 length is 14 residues. Germline CDR1 is SQVTM and CDR2 is ANQGSEA. Trimming took 2 bases from V and 3 from J; bases not matched to a gene: 4. The CDR3 here is CSVESGTGHYGYTF. The CDR3 DNA sequence: TGCAGCGTTGAATCCGGGACAGGGCACTATGGCTACACCTTC.

Only one count was recorded for this clone. The rearrangement uses TRBV7-6 and TRBJ2-2; tentatively, D is TRBD2 (6 bases). The V gene's germline CDR1 is SGHVS and CDR2 FNYEAQ. The V end was cut by 1 base, the J end by 4 bases, with 16 bases between. The CDR3 consists of 17 residues. CDR3 DNA: TGTGCCAGCAGCTTAGAGTTTCCGGGAGCCAGCACCGGGGAGCTGTTTTTT. Its translation is CASSLEFPGASTGELFF.

CDR3: CASSLDLGRSTDTQYF. CDR3 in DNA: TGTGCCAGCAGCTTAGATTTGGGACGGTCCACAGATACGCAGTATTTT. The V and J genes are TRBV7-2 and TRBJ2-3; D assignment may be TRBD1 or TRBD2 (5 bases each). The CDR3 has 16 amino acids. Trimming stripped 1 base from V and 2 bases from J, with 13 bases between. Per the germline V gene, CDR1 is SGHTA and CDR2 is FQGNSA. Together with reference TRBV7-2 and TRBJ2-3, the CDR3 gives the full variable domain: GAGVSQSPSNKVTEKGKDVELRCDPISGHTALYWYRQSLGQGLEFLIYFQGNSAPDKSGLPSDRFSAERTGGSVSTLTIQRTQQEDSAVYLCASSLDLGRSTDTQYFGPGTRLTVL.

This clone has more than one count but fewer than ten. The gene calls are TRBV7-9 and TRBJ2-3; D could derive from TRBD1 or TRBD2 (6 bases each). CDR1 and CDR2 from the germline V gene are SEHNR and FQNEAQ (reference sequence). CDR3 length: 18 residues. Deletions cut 0 bases from V and 4 bases from J, with 20 bases between. CDR3 amino acids: CASSLARGGRLVPDTQYF. CDR3 coding DNA: TGTGCCAGCAGCTTAGCAAGAGGGGGGAGGCTAGTTCCAGATACGCAGTATTTT. The entire variable domain, with the rest obtained from reference TRBV7-9 and TRBJ2-3, is as follows: DTGVSQNPRHKITKRGQNVTFRCDPISEHNRLYWYRQTLGQGPEFLTYFQNEAQLEKSRLLSDRFSAERPKGSFSTLEIQRTEQGDSAMYLCASSLARGGRLVPDTQYFGPGTRLTVL.

The chain has TRBV7-6 and TRBJ2-2; unclear D gene. The CDR3 contains 13 residues. Germline V gene data show CDR1 as SGHVS and CDR2 as FNYEAQ. V was shortened by 6 bases and J by 6 bases, with 11 bases between the two germline ends. The CDR3 DNA reads as TGTGCCAGCAGGGGGTCTCGGGCCGGGGAGCTGTTTTTT. This codes for CASRGSRAGELFF.